The rows below give T cell receptor beta chains drawn from one sample of a study of blood T cells in healthy people across ages. TCRdb reprocessed the 5' RACE reads with MiXCR, giving one entry per CDR3 protein. Among roughly 1.5 million distinct CDR3 sequences listed, about 45% were seen once. The sample taken for sequencing was blood. These receptors were obtained from a woman under 30 in good health. Both conserved end residues are part of each CDR3. The order of the fields is J gene, V gene, D gene, CDR3 length, clone size, CDR3 protein, CDR3 DNA. D genes are given only for firm matches. Clone size is not always given. Where it is, it says once, few, many or a class for expanded clones.

j_call: TRBJ2-7
v_call: TRBV29-1
d_call: TRBD1
cdr3_length: 13
clone_size: many
cdr3_aa: CSVQRGLSYEQYF
cdr3_nt: TGCAGCGTTCAGAGGGGGCTTTCCTACGAGCAGTACTTC

j_call: TRBJ2-1
v_call: TRBV12-3/TRBV12-4
d_call: TRBD2
cdr3_length: 15
clone_size: few
cdr3_aa: CASSLATSGWDEQFF
cdr3_nt: TGTGCCAGCAGTTTAGCGACTAGCGGATGGGATGAGCAGTTCTTC

j_call: TRBJ1-1
v_call: TRBV2
d_call: .
cdr3_length: 12
clone_size: .
cdr3_aa: CASSPVSAEAFF
cdr3_nt: TGTGCCAGCAGTCCTGTTAGCGCTGAAGCTTTCTTT

j_call: TRBJ1-1
v_call: TRBV5-1
d_call: .
cdr3_length: 15
clone_size: .
cdr3_aa: CASSLGTDMNTEAFF
cdr3_nt: TGCGCCAGCAGCTTGGGCACAGACATGAACACTGAAGCTTTCTTT

j_call: TRBJ2-1
v_call: TRBV6-2/TRBV6-3
d_call: .
cdr3_length: 18
clone_size: few
cdr3_aa: CASSRWAGPPSSYNEQFF
cdr3_nt: TGTGCCAGCAGCCGCTGGGCGGGACCCCCGAGCTCCTACAATGAGCAGTTCTTC

j_call: TRBJ2-1
v_call: TRBV11-3
d_call: TRBD1
cdr3_length: 18
clone_size: .
cdr3_aa: CASSLGGVGTGLYNEQFF
cdr3_nt: TGTGCCAGCAGCTTAGGTGGGGTGGGGACAGGGCTATACAATGAGCAGTTCTTT

j_call: TRBJ2-7
v_call: TRBV3-1
d_call: TRBD2
cdr3_length: 18
clone_size: .
cdr3_aa: CASSQEALAGRPVYEQYF
cdr3_nt: TGTGCCAGCAGCCAAGAGGCTCTAGCGGGGCGGCCCGTCTACGAGCAGTACTTC

j_call: TRBJ2-4
v_call: TRBV12-3/TRBV12-4
d_call: .
cdr3_length: 16
clone_size: .
cdr3_aa: CASSLKTGTFQEAQYF
cdr3_nt: TGTGCCAGCAGCCTTAAAACCGGGACATTCCAAGAGGCCCAGTACTTC

j_call: TRBJ2-3
v_call: TRBV9
d_call: .
cdr3_length: 13
clone_size: few
cdr3_aa: CASSVEHTDTQYF
cdr3_nt: TGTGCCAGCAGCGTAGAACATACAGATACGCAGTATTTT

j_call: TRBJ2-3
v_call: TRBV20-1
d_call: TRBD2
cdr3_length: 16
clone_size: few
cdr3_aa: CSARDGWEGPTDTQYF
cdr3_nt: TGCAGTGCTAGAGATGGCTGGGAGGGCCCTACAGATACGCAGTATTTT

j_call: TRBJ2-7
v_call: TRBV29-1
d_call: .
cdr3_length: 14
clone_size: .
cdr3_aa: CSVEGAGGTYEQYF
cdr3_nt: TGCAGCGTTGAAGGGGCCGGGGGAACCTACGAGCAGTACTTC

j_call: TRBJ2-7
v_call: TRBV7-9
d_call: .
cdr3_length: 12
clone_size: few
cdr3_aa: CASSPTWNEQYF
cdr3_nt: TGTGCCAGCAGCCCGACCTGGAACGAGCAGTACTTC

j_call: TRBJ1-5
v_call: TRBV3-1
d_call: TRBD1
cdr3_length: 15
clone_size: .
cdr3_aa: CASSVGQGRNQPQHF
cdr3_nt: TGTGCCAGCAGCGTCGGACAGGGACGCAATCAGCCCCAGCATTTT

j_call: TRBJ1-6
v_call: TRBV27
d_call: .
cdr3_length: 13
clone_size: .
cdr3_aa: CASKVGPNSPLHF
cdr3_nt: TGTGCCAGCAAGGTCGGTCCTAATTCACCCCTCCACTTT

j_call: TRBJ2-1
v_call: TRBV28
d_call: .
cdr3_length: 16
clone_size: .
cdr3_aa: CASNTPGPPSYNEQFF
cdr3_nt: TGTGCCAGCAATACCCCGGGACCCCCATCCTACAATGAGCAGTTCTTC

j_call: TRBJ1-2
v_call: TRBV5-4
d_call: .
cdr3_length: 15
clone_size: .
cdr3_aa: CASSLRDSINYGYTF
cdr3_nt: TGTGCCAGCAGCTTAAGAGACAGCATTAACTATGGCTACACCTTC

j_call: TRBJ2-6
v_call: TRBV7-6
d_call: .
cdr3_length: 13
clone_size: few
cdr3_aa: CASSSQGANVLTF
cdr3_nt: TGTGCCAGCAGCTCCCAGGGGGCCAACGTCCTGACTTTC

j_call: TRBJ2-7
v_call: TRBV12-3/TRBV12-4
d_call: .
cdr3_length: 13
clone_size: .
cdr3_aa: CASSWGQVFKQYF
cdr3_nt: TGTGCCAGCAGTTGGGGACAAGTCTTTAAGCAGTACTTC

j_call: TRBJ1-4
v_call: TRBV7-9
d_call: .
cdr3_length: 15
clone_size: few
cdr3_aa: CASSSSPRANEKLFF
cdr3_nt: TGTGCCAGCAGCTCAAGCCCCAGGGCTAATGAAAAACTGTTTTTT

j_call: TRBJ1-4
v_call: TRBV7-2
d_call: .
cdr3_length: 15
clone_size: .
cdr3_aa: CASSLAGLTNEKLFF
cdr3_nt: TGTGCCAGCAGCTTAGCTGGATTAACTAATGAAAAACTGTTTTTT

j_call: TRBJ2-3
v_call: TRBV10-3
d_call: .
cdr3_length: 17
clone_size: few
cdr3_aa: CAISSPTLTMEKDTQYF
cdr3_nt: TGTGCCATCAGTTCCCCTACATTAACTATGGAAAAAGATACGCAGTATTTT

j_call: TRBJ1-6
v_call: TRBV7-2
d_call: .
cdr3_length: 15
clone_size: .
cdr3_aa: CASSLAGGPNSPLHF
cdr3_nt: TGTGCCAGCAGCTTAGCGGGAGGACCTAATTCACCCCTCCACTTT

j_call: TRBJ2-4
v_call: TRBV28
d_call: .
cdr3_length: 13
clone_size: .
cdr3_aa: CASSPGPVNIQYF
cdr3_nt: TGTGCCAGCAGTCCCGGCCCGGTAAACATTCAGTACTTC

j_call: TRBJ2-5
v_call: TRBV18
d_call: TRBD2
cdr3_length: 15
clone_size: .
cdr3_aa: CASALGLAGGNEQYF
cdr3_nt: TGTGCCAGCGCCCTGGGACTAGCGGGCGGAAATGAGCAGTACTTC

j_call: TRBJ1-5
v_call: TRBV20-1
d_call: .
cdr3_length: 16
clone_size: .
cdr3_aa: CSATLGMGGSNQPQHF
cdr3_nt: TGCAGTGCCACCTTGGGGATGGGGGGTAGCAATCAGCCCCAGCATTTT

j_call: TRBJ2-1
v_call: TRBV4-1
d_call: TRBD2
cdr3_length: 19
clone_size: few
cdr3_aa: CASSRLAVLVIPQTNEQFF
cdr3_nt: TGCGCCAGCTCTCGACTAGCAGTTCTAGTTATCCCCCAAACTAATGAGCAGTTCTTC

j_call: TRBJ1-1
v_call: TRBV7-9
d_call: TRBD1
cdr3_length: 16
clone_size: few
cdr3_aa: CASSFDGRQGNTEAFF
cdr3_nt: TGTGCCAGCAGCTTCGACGGTAGACAGGGGAACACTGAAGCTTTCTTT

j_call: TRBJ2-3
v_call: TRBV3-1
d_call: TRBD2
cdr3_length: 16
clone_size: .
cdr3_aa: CASSRPLAGEKKTQYF
cdr3_nt: TGTGCCAGCAGCCGACCCTTAGCGGGAGAAAAGAAGACGCAGTATTTT

j_call: TRBJ2-7
v_call: TRBV7-9
d_call: TRBD2
cdr3_length: 20
clone_size: few
cdr3_aa: CASSLIPGEFTSGRTYEQYF
cdr3_nt: TGTGCCAGCAGCTTAATCCCGGGGGAATTTACTAGCGGGAGGACCTACGAGCAGTACTTC

j_call: TRBJ2-1
v_call: TRBV9
d_call: TRBD2
cdr3_length: 16
clone_size: .
cdr3_aa: CASSVALAGVSNEQFF
cdr3_nt: TGTGCCAGCAGCGTAGCGCTAGCGGGAGTCAGCAATGAGCAGTTCTTC

j_call: TRBJ2-3
v_call: TRBV4-3
d_call: .
cdr3_length: 13
clone_size: .
cdr3_aa: CASSPLTGDTQYF
cdr3_nt: TGCGCCAGCAGCCCCCTGACTGGAGATACGCAGTATTTT

j_call: TRBJ2-5
v_call: TRBV12-3/TRBV12-4
d_call: .
cdr3_length: 14
clone_size: .
cdr3_aa: CASSLVVGSETQYF
cdr3_nt: TGTGCCAGCAGTTTAGTGGTGGGGTCGGAGACCCAGTACTTC

j_call: TRBJ2-7
v_call: TRBV5-1
d_call: TRBD2
cdr3_length: 15
clone_size: .
cdr3_aa: CASSGAGTSSYEQYF
cdr3_nt: TGCGCCAGCAGCGGTGCCGGGACTAGTTCCTACGAGCAGTACTTC

j_call: TRBJ2-7
v_call: TRBV20-1
d_call: .
cdr3_length: 13
clone_size: .
cdr3_aa: CSAPGTMAVEQYF
cdr3_nt: TGCAGTGCTCCGGGGACCATGGCGGTCGAGCAGTACTTC

j_call: TRBJ2-7
v_call: TRBV5-8
d_call: TRBD1
cdr3_length: 15
clone_size: .
cdr3_aa: CASSDHRGGYNEQYF
cdr3_nt: TGTGCCAGCAGCGATCACAGGGGCGGCTACAATGAGCAGTACTTC

j_call: TRBJ2-7
v_call: TRBV7-2
d_call: TRBD1
cdr3_length: 16
clone_size: .
cdr3_aa: CASSHTGTGGVYEQYF
cdr3_nt: TGTGCCAGCAGCCATACCGGGACAGGGGGCGTCTACGAGCAGTACTTC

j_call: TRBJ2-7
v_call: TRBV12-3/TRBV12-4
d_call: .
cdr3_length: 12
clone_size: many
cdr3_aa: CASSLGLHEQYF
cdr3_nt: TGTGCCAGCAGTTTAGGTCTCCACGAGCAGTACTTC

j_call: TRBJ1-5
v_call: TRBV5-5
d_call: .
cdr3_length: 15
clone_size: .
cdr3_aa: CASSFPTGVNQPQHF
cdr3_nt: TGTGCCAGCAGCTTCCCGACAGGAGTCAATCAGCCCCAGCATTTT

j_call: TRBJ1-5
v_call: TRBV20-1
d_call: TRBD1
cdr3_length: 18
clone_size: .
cdr3_aa: CSARDGRSGTGSNQPQHF
cdr3_nt: TGCAGTGCTAGAGATGGCCGCTCTGGGACAGGGTCAAATCAGCCCCAGCATTTT

j_call: TRBJ2-1
v_call: TRBV20-1
d_call: .
cdr3_length: 16
clone_size: .
cdr3_aa: CSARARVAAAYNEQFF
cdr3_nt: TGCAGTGCTAGAGCTCGAGTGGCCGCCGCCTACAATGAGCAGTTCTTC

j_call: TRBJ2-3
v_call: TRBV20-1
d_call: .
cdr3_length: 14
clone_size: few
cdr3_aa: CSASLRPSTDTQYF
cdr3_nt: TGCAGTGCTAGTTTGCGCCCCAGCACAGATACGCAGTATTTT

j_call: TRBJ2-3
v_call: TRBV29-1
d_call: .
cdr3_length: 10
clone_size: many
cdr3_aa: CSVRIDTQYF
cdr3_nt: TGCAGCGTTCGAATAGATACGCAGTATTTT

j_call: TRBJ2-7
v_call: TRBV6-6
d_call: .
cdr3_length: 15
clone_size: .
cdr3_aa: CASSYDPLVTSEQYF
cdr3_nt: TGTGCCAGCAGTTACGACCCTTTGGTGACAAGCGAGCAGTACTTC

j_call: TRBJ1-1
v_call: TRBV18
d_call: .
cdr3_length: 16
clone_size: few
cdr3_aa: CASSKTTPQGNTEAFF
cdr3_nt: TGTGCCAGCTCAAAAACCACGCCGCAGGGGAACACTGAAGCTTTCTTT

j_call: TRBJ2-7
v_call: TRBV27
d_call: .
cdr3_length: 15
clone_size: .
cdr3_aa: CASSCGVAEAYEQYF
cdr3_nt: TGTGCCAGCAGTTGCGGTGTAGCGGAGGCCTACGAGCAGTACTTC

j_call: TRBJ1-5
v_call: TRBV6-5
d_call: .
cdr3_length: 15
clone_size: .
cdr3_aa: CASSYGFGDQETQHF
cdr3_nt: TGTGCCAGCAGTTATGGTTTCGGGGACCAAGAGACCCAGCATTTT

j_call: TRBJ1-5
v_call: TRBV6-2/TRBV6-3
d_call: TRBD1
cdr3_length: 14
clone_size: .
cdr3_aa: CASSSRDRGQPQHF
cdr3_nt: TGTGCCAGCAGTTCTCGGGACAGGGGCCAGCCCCAGCATTTT

j_call: TRBJ1-3
v_call: TRBV2
d_call: .
cdr3_length: 16
clone_size: .
cdr3_aa: CASKIVGGGLKGTIYF
cdr3_nt: TGTGCCAGCAAGATAGTAGGAGGCGGGCTGAAGGGCACCATATATTTT

j_call: TRBJ2-1
v_call: TRBV7-9
d_call: TRBD1
cdr3_length: 15
clone_size: .
cdr3_aa: CASSLGLGRGNEQFF
cdr3_nt: TGTGCCAGCAGCTTAGGGTTGGGCAGGGGGAATGAGCAGTTCTTC

j_call: TRBJ2-2
v_call: TRBV5-1
d_call: .
cdr3_length: 14
clone_size: few
cdr3_aa: CASRMGGDTGELFF
cdr3_nt: TGCGCCAGCAGAATGGGAGGAGACACCGGGGAGCTGTTTTTT

j_call: TRBJ2-1
v_call: TRBV28
d_call: .
cdr3_length: 13
clone_size: few
cdr3_aa: CASRPRGHNEQFF
cdr3_nt: TGTGCCAGCAGGCCCCGGGGCCACAATGAGCAGTTCTTC

j_call: TRBJ2-1
v_call: TRBV7-9
d_call: TRBD2
cdr3_length: 16
clone_size: .
cdr3_aa: CASSPRLAGADNEQFF
cdr3_nt: TGTGCCAGCAGCCCCCGACTAGCGGGAGCCGACAATGAGCAGTTCTTC

j_call: TRBJ2-1
v_call: TRBV28
d_call: TRBD2
cdr3_length: 16
clone_size: few
cdr3_aa: CASSFQLAQWGNEQFF
cdr3_nt: TGTGCCAGCAGTTTCCAACTAGCGCAGTGGGGCAATGAGCAGTTCTTC

j_call: TRBJ2-1
v_call: TRBV15
d_call: TRBD2
cdr3_length: 16
clone_size: .
cdr3_aa: CAASGPTSGRYNEQFF
cdr3_nt: TGTGCCGCCAGCGGCCCTACTAGCGGGAGATACAATGAGCAGTTCTTC